This T cell receptor beta chain was found in a study of tumor-infiltrating lymphocytes in primary liver carcinoma. General study results and limits: Pairs of tumor regions overlapped more than tumor-adjacent and tumor-blood pairs did.

In its sample, this clonotype was seen once. As yet, its antigen is unknown. With a much larger clone just one base away, this may be a read error. The input was around 0.5 ug total RNA; TCR beta cDNA was made from it with a constant-region primer. Investigators got TCR beta libraries out of three nested multiplex PCR rounds, done with slightly modified ARM-PCR. Both of the initial two PCR rounds ran for about 9 cycles and employed TRBV1-TRBV30 forward primers alongside a C-beta reverse primer. TCRdb reanalysed the multiplex PCR reads using MiXCR and keeps one entry per CDR3 protein. The profile shows around 99,000 distinct CDR3 sequences, less than 70% of them singletons. Germline CDR1 reads SGHKS; CDR2 reads YYEKEE (reference sequence). The CDR3 sequence is 13 residues long. J lost 6 bases, V lost 9 bases, and 9 bases had no gene match. RNA and DNA were co-extracted from approximately 20-30 mg of unsorted bulk tissue.

The receptor comes from a middle-aged man with primary liver carcinoma and hepatitis B virus infection. The rearrangement links TRBV5-5 to TRBJ2-1, with 7 bases fitting TRBD2. Source material: tumor-adjacent normal liver tissue. CDR3 sequence (DNA): TGTGCCATTCAAGCGGGATCGGCCAATGAGCAGTTCTTC. Translated, it gives CAIQAGSANEQFF.